This TCR beta chain was sequenced for a study of immune cell composition in non-small cell lung cancer. Background on the study: Most cases were lung adenocarcinoma or squamous cell carcinoma.

Sequencing used immunoSEQ multiplex PCR; TCRdb keeps in-frame clones, though not all of them. The data show several thousand clones, approximately 78% seen once. V gave up 3 bases and J gave up 1 base, with 12 bases separating them. Germline lookup yields CDR1 LGHNA and CDR2 YNFKEQ. The CDR3 has 15 amino acids. This clone showed up just a few times. Its specificity is unknown. General observations from the study: Squamous carcinomas (75%) more often had tumour-associated clones >0.5% than adenocarcinomas (approximately 35%). In adenocarcinoma, maximal tumour-associated clone frequency tracked TIL tumour reactivity. Tumour TCR-beta clonality showed no significant link to smoking pack-years.

The TCR originated in a human donor with non-small cell lung cancer. The rearrangement uses TRBV4-2 and TRBJ1-2; tentative D call: TRBD1 (6 bases). The material sequenced was lung tumor tissue. In DNA, the CDR3 is TGTGCCAGCAGCCAGGCAGGGGCTAATAACTATGGCTACACCTTC. Protein product: CASSQAGANNYGYTF.